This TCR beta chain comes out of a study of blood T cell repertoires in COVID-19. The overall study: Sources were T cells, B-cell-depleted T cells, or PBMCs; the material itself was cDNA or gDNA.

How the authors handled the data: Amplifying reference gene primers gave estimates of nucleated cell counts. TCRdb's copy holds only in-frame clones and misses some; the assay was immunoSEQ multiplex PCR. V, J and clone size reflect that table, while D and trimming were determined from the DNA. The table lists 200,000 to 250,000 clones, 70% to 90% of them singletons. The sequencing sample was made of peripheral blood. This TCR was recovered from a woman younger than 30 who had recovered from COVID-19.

The CDR3 region has the DNA TGTGCCAGCAGTTACGACAGGGGGCCGAACACTGAAGCTTTCTTT. Its translation is CASSYDRGPNTEAFF. J is TRBJ1-1 and V is TRBV6-5; 10 nucleotides match TRBD1. The CDR3 sequence is 15 residues long. V dropped 2 bases and J dropped 1; count of bases not matched to a gene: 1. Germline V gene lookup returns CDR1 MNHEY and CDR2 SVGAGI.